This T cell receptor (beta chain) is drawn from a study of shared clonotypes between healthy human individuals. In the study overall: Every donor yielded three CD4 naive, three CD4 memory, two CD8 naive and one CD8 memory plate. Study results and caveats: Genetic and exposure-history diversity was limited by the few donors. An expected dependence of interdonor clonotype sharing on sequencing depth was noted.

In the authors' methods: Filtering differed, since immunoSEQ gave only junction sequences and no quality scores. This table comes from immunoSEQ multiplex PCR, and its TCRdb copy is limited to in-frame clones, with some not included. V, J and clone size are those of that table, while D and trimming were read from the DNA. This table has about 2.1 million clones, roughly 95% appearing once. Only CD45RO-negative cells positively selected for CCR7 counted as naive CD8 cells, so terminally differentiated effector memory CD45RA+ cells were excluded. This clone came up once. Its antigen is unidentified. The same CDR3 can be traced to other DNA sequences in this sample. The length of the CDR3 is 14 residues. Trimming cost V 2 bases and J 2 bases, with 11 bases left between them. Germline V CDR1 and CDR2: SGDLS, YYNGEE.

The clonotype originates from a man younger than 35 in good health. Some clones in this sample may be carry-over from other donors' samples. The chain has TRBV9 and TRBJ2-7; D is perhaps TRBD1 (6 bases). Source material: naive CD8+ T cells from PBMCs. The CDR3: CASSVEGVPYEQYF. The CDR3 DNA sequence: TGTGCCAGCAGCGTTGAGGGGGTCCCCTACGAGCAGTACTTC.